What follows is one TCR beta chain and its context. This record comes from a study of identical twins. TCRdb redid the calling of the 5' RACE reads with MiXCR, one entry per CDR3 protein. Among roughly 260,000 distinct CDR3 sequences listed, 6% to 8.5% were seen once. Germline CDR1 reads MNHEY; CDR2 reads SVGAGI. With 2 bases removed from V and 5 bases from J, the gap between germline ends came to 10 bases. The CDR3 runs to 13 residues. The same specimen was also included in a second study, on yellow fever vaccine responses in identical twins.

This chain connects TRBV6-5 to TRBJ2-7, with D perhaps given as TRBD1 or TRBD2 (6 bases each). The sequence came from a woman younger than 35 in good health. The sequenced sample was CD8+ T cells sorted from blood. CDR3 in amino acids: CASSYGGPDEQYF. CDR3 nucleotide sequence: TGTGCCAGCAGTTACGGGGGGCCGGACGAGCAGTACTTC.